This T cell receptor beta chain originates from a study of T cells after yellow fever vaccination. From the 5' RACE reads, TCRdb called clonotypes with MiXCR, one entry per CDR3 protein. Of about 340,000 distinct CDR3 sequences listed, 8% to 10% are singletons. CDR3 size: 15 residues. After removal of 5 bases from V and 0 bases from J, the junction contained 4 bases not matched to a gene. This TCR was sampled from a man aged 18-30 years who received the YFV17D yellow fever vaccine. The V gene is TRBV12-3 or TRBV12-4, the J gene TRBJ1-5; TRBD1 agrees at 7 bases. The material was PBMCs, obtained on the day of the first yellow fever vaccination. CDR3 protein: CASSPQGISNQPQHF. The DNA of the CDR3 is TGTGCCAGCAGTCCACAGGGGATTAGCAATCAGCCCCAGCATTTT.